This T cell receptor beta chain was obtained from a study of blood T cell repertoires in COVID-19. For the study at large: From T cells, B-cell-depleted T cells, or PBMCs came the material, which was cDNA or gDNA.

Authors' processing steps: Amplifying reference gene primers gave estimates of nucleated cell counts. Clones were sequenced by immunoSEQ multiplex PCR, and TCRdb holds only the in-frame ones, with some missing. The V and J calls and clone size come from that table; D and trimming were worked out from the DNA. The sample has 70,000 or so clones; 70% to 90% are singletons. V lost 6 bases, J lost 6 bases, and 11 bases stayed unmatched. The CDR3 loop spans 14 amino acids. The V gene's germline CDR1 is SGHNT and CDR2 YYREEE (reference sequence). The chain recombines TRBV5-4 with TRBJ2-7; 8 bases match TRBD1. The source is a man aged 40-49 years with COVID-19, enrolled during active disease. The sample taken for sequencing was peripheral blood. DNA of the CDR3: TGTGCCAGCACCCTAGACAGGGGTACCTCCGAGCAGTACTTC. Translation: CASTLDRGTSEQYF.